The text below deals with one TCR beta chain. No antigen is known for it. The sample belongs to a study of T cells in Graves' hyperthyroidism and ophthalmopathy. General study results and limits: The model forecast ophthalmopathy, anticipating it by a median about 6.5 months before onset. The majority of expanded thyroid clonotypes above 0.001 also appeared in blood.

Patients were aged 18 to 65, had disease duration under 2 months, and had newly diagnosed hyperthyroidism. The CDR3 totals 16 residues. Germline CDR1 reads SGHTA; CDR2 reads FQGNSA. V was clipped by 6 bases and J by 1 base, with 18 bases between them. TCR beta CDR3 regions were amplified from RNA transcripts. The HTBI primer set was used in a first-round RT-PCR of the TCR CDR3. MiXCR, run by TCRdb on the multiplex PCR reads, gives a single entry per CDR3 protein. The sample lists approximately 500,000 distinct CDR3 sequences, 46% occurring once. The rearrangement uses TRBV7-2 and TRBJ2-5; D is perhaps TRBD1 or TRBD2 (6 bases each). The sequenced material came from peripheral blood or thyroid tissue (not recorded which). The receptor's source is a woman younger than 35 with Graves' hyperthyroidism. In nucleotides, the CDR3 is TGTGCCAGCAGACTCATCAGGGGAGGCTTCCAAGAGACCCAGTACTTC. It is translated as CASRLIRGGFQETQYF. The entire variable domain, with the rest obtained from reference TRBV7-2 and TRBJ2-5, is as follows: GAGVSQSPSNKVTEKGKDVELRCDPISGHTALYWYRQSLGQGLEFLIYFQGNSAPDKSGLPSDRFSAERTGGSVSTLTIQRTQQEDSAVYLCASRLIRGGFQETQYFGPGTRLLVL.